This is a list of T cell receptor beta chains from one sample in a study of T cell responses to AZD1222 COVID-19 vaccine. Measured with immunoSEQ multiplex PCR; TCRdb has only the in-frame clones, and not every one. The sample yields under 150,000 clones, roughly 93% seen once. This material consisted of peripheral blood, taken 28 days after the second AZD1222 dose. All receptors come from an adult who received the AZD1222 COVID-19 vaccine. The CDR3 runs from the conserved cysteine through the conserved F or W. Each record gives: CDR3 length, D gene, V gene, J gene, CDR3 protein. A D gene is named only where the DNA matches it firmly.

len: 18; d_gene: .; v_gene: TRBV21-1; j_gene: TRBJ1-5; CDR3aa: CASSTSLRDTKSNQPQHF
len: 13; d_gene: .; v_gene: TRBV24-1; j_gene: TRBJ2-5; CDR3aa: CATEGGSQETQYF
len: 14; d_gene: .; v_gene: TRBV2; j_gene: TRBJ1-1; CDR3aa: CASRYRAMNTEAFF
len: 13; d_gene: .; v_gene: TRBV6-1; j_gene: TRBJ2-7; CDR3aa: CASSEDAFYEQYF
len: 14; d_gene: .; v_gene: TRBV5-6; j_gene: TRBJ1-3; CDR3aa: CASSLLGTGNTIYF
len: 12; d_gene: .; v_gene: TRBV27; j_gene: TRBJ2-7; CDR3aa: CASSVRAGQQYF
len: 14; d_gene: .; v_gene: TRBV4-2; j_gene: TRBJ1-2; CDR3aa: CASSLSGYPYGYTF
len: 15; d_gene: TRBD1; v_gene: TRBV4-2; j_gene: TRBJ1-6; CDR3aa: CASSQEGQGNSPLHF
len: 14; d_gene: TRBD2; v_gene: TRBV11-2; j_gene: TRBJ2-7; CDR3aa: CASSLGAGAYEQYF
len: 12; d_gene: .; v_gene: TRBV9; j_gene: TRBJ2-2; CDR3aa: CASSVVSGELFF
len: 13; d_gene: .; v_gene: TRBV19; j_gene: TRBJ1-5; CDR3aa: CASARDSNQPQHF
len: 14; d_gene: .; v_gene: TRBV28; j_gene: TRBJ1-6; CDR3aa: CASSPRDWFSPLHF
len: 12; d_gene: TRBD1; v_gene: TRBV5-4; j_gene: TRBJ1-1; CDR3aa: CASRQGGTEAFF
len: 16; d_gene: TRBD1; v_gene: TRBV15; j_gene: TRBJ2-7; CDR3aa: CATSRDVGTGSYEQYF
len: 10; d_gene: .; v_gene: TRBV5-5; j_gene: TRBJ2-7; CDR3aa: CASTMGVKYF
len: 16; d_gene: TRBD1; v_gene: TRBV19; j_gene: TRBJ1-1; CDR3aa: CASEGLGQGTDTEAFF
len: 17; d_gene: .; v_gene: TRBV5-1; j_gene: TRBJ2-1; CDR3aa: CASSVVRAADNHNEQFF
len: 15; d_gene: .; v_gene: TRBV5-1; j_gene: TRBJ1-3; CDR3aa: CASSLGALSGNTIYF
len: 13; d_gene: TRBD1; v_gene: TRBV15; j_gene: TRBJ1-1; CDR3aa: CATSRPGQGIAFF
len: 18; d_gene: .; v_gene: TRBV9; j_gene: TRBJ1-1; CDR3aa: CASSPIVGARRRDTEAFF
len: 13; d_gene: .; v_gene: TRBV12-3/TRBV12-4; j_gene: TRBJ2-5; CDR3aa: CAAGGAGAETQYF
len: 14; d_gene: .; v_gene: TRBV5-1; j_gene: TRBJ2-1; CDR3aa: CASSLVAGVAEQFF
len: 13; d_gene: TRBD2; v_gene: TRBV6-5; j_gene: TRBJ2-7; CDR3aa: CASRPGLVYEQYF
len: 13; d_gene: .; v_gene: TRBV5-1; j_gene: TRBJ1-2; CDR3aa: CASSLERTYGYTF
len: 13; d_gene: .; v_gene: TRBV18; j_gene: TRBJ1-1; CDR3aa: CASSKNTDTEAFF
len: 14; d_gene: .; v_gene: TRBV25-1; j_gene: TRBJ2-1; CDR3aa: CASSESTWGNEQFF
len: 13; d_gene: .; v_gene: TRBV5-1; j_gene: TRBJ1-1; CDR3aa: CASSSGTATEAFF
len: 18; d_gene: .; v_gene: TRBV19; j_gene: TRBJ2-7; CDR3aa: CASSIGGVGAPTSYEQYF
len: 15; d_gene: .; v_gene: TRBV5-1; j_gene: TRBJ1-6; CDR3aa: CASSPGRMGNSPLHF
len: 13; d_gene: .; v_gene: TRBV3-1/TRBV3-2; j_gene: TRBJ2-6; CDR3aa: CASTSSGANVLTF